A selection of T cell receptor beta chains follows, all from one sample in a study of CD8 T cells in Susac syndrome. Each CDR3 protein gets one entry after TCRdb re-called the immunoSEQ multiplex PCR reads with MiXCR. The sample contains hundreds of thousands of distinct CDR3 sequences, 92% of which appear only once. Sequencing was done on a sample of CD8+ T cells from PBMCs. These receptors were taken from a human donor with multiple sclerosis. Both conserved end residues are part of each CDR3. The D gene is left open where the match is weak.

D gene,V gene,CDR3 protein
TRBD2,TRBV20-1,CSARGLQSGGIYNEQFF
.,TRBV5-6,CASSPLTVVNTEAFF
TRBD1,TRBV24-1,CATSGGQGAVDYGYTF
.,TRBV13,CASSLARGPEQFF
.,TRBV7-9,CASSLGRTDEQYF
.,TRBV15,CATSLGGAGELFF
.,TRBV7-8,CASGVGPYEQYF
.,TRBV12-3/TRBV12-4,CASSQRGAPYEQYF
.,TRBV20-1,CSARVHESYEQYF
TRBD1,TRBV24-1,CATSEGGTGQETQYF
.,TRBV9,CASRSEAGANVLTF
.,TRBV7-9,CASSPSGRGVTNYEQYF
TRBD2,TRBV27,CASRPGLAGVSEQFF
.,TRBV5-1,CASSLSGENQPQHF
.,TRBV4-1,CASSQDGAGLGEQFF
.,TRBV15,CATSRDGGRGEKLFF
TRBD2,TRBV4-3,CASSPHSGGVYEQYF
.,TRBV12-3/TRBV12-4,CASSPPRDRDLLGNTEAFF
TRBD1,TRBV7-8,CASSPRTGTVYSNQPQHF
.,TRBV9,CASSVGQFYGYTF
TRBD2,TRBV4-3,CASSQYAGGDTQYF
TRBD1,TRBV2,CASSDLTGEGTDTQYF
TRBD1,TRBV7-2,CASSKTGGAVQPQHF
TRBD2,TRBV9,CASSVKGLAGAWSEQYF
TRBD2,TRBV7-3,CASSSGFSGASTDTQYF
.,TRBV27,CASSLLGGNYEQYF